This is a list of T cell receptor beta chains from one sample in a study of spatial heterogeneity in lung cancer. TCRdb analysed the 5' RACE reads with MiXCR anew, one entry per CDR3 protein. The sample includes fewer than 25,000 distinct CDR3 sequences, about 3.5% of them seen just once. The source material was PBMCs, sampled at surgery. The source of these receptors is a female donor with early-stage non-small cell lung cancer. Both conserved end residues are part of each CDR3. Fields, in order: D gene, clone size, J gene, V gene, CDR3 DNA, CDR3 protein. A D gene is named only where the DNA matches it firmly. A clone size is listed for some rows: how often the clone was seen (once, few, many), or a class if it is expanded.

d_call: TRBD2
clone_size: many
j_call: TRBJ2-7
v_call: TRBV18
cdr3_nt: TGTGCCAGCTCAAGACTAGCGGGCCTAGGGGCGAGTCCCGAGCAGTACTTC
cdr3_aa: CASSRLAGLGASPEQYF

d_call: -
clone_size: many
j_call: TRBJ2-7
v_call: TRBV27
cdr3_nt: TGTGCCAGCAGGGGCCCGGACTACGAGCAGTACTTC
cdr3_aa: CASRGPDYEQYF

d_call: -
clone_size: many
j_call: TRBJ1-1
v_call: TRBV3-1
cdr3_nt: TGTGCCAGCAGTCCAAGGGGGGACGAAGCTTTCTTT
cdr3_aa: CASSPRGDEAFF

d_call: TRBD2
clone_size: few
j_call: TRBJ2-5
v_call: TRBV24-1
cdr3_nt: TGTGCCACCAGTGATTCTACTAGCGGGAGAGCCCTCCAAGAGACCCAGTACTTC
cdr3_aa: CATSDSTSGRALQETQYF

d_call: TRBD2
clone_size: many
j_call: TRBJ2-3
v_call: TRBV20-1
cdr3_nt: TGCAGTGCTCAGACTAGCGGCACAGATACGCAGTATTTT
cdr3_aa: CSAQTSGTDTQYF

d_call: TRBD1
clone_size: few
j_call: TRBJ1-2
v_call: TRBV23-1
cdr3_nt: TGCGCCAGCCACGGAGGACAGGACTATGGCTACACCTTC
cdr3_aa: CASHGGQDYGYTF

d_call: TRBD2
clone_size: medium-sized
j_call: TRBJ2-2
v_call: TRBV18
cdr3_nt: TGTGCCAGCTCACCACCGTTACTAGCGGGAGACACCGGGGAGCTGTTTTTT
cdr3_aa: CASSPPLLAGDTGELFF

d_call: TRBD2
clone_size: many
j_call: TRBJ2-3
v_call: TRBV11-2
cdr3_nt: TGTGCCAGCAGTTTCCATCGGACTAGCGGGAATAGAGATACGCAGTATTTT
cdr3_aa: CASSFHRTSGNRDTQYF

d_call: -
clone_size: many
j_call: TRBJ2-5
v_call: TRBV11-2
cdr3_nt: TGTGCCAGCAGCTTACTGTACCAAGAGACCCAGTACTTC
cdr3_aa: CASSLLYQETQYF

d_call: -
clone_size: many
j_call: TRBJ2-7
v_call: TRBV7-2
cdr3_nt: TGTGCCAGCAGCTTGGCCATATCCTACGAGCAGTACTTC
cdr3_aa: CASSLAISYEQYF

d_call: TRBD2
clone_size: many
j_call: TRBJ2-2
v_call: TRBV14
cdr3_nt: TGTGCCAGCAGCCCTCGCTTAGCGGGATACACCGGGGAGCTGTTTTTT
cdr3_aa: CASSPRLAGYTGELFF

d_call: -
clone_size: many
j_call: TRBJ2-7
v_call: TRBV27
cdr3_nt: TGTGCCAGCACCTCGAGTCGTCGGGAGTCTTTCAACGAGCAGTACTTC
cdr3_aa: CASTSSRRESFNEQYF

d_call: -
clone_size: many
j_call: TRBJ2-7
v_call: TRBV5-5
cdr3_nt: TGTGCCAGCAGACGAGACTCAGCCGCCTACGAGCAGTACTTC
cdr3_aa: CASRRDSAAYEQYF

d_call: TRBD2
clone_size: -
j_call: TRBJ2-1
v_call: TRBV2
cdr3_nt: TGTGCCATCGAAGCTAGCGGGGCCACCTACAATGAGCAGTTCTTC
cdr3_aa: CAIEASGATYNEQFF

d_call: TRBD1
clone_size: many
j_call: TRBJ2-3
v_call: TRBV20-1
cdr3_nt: TGCAGTGCTAGGACAGGGGGCTGGTATACGCAGTATTTT
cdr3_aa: CSARTGGWYTQYF

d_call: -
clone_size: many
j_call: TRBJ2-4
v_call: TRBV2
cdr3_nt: TGTGCCAGCAGTGGCACAAAAAACATTCAGTACTTC
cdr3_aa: CASSGTKNIQYF

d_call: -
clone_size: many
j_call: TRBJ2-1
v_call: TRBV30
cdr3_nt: TGTGCCCTGGGCCGTCCCGGGGACTTTACATACAATGAGCAGTTCTTC
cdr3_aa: CALGRPGDFTYNEQFF

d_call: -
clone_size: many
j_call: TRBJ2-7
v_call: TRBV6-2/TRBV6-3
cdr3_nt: TGTGCCAGCAGTACACTCACCGGGTCGAGCTCCTACGAGCAGTACTTC
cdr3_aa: CASSTLTGSSSYEQYF